This T cell receptor (beta chain) was captured by sequencing in a study of blood T cell repertoires in COVID-19. Study background: Researchers got acute and convalescent COVID-19 samples from the United States, Italy and Spain. Sources were T cells, B-cell-depleted T cells, or PBMCs; the material itself was cDNA or gDNA.

Trimming stripped 7 bases from V and 5 bases from J, with 14 bases between. The germline CDR1 and CDR2 sequences are KGHDR and SFDVKD. The CDR3 covers 14 residues. Under the authors' procedure: Counts of nucleated cells, estimated from reference gene primer amplification, were obtained. Clones were sequenced by immunoSEQ multiplex PCR, and TCRdb holds only the in-frame ones, with some missing. That table is the source of V, J and clone size, and D and trimming were worked out from the DNA. Among approximately 270,000 clones listed, approximately 90% were seen once. The V gene is TRBV24-1, the J gene TRBJ1-5, with D possibly matching TRBD1 (5 bases). Sequencing was carried out using peripheral blood. This receptor was identified in a young man with acute or convalescent COVID-19. CDR3: CATRQVYSDQPQHF. In nucleotides, the CDR3 is TGTGCCACCAGACAGGTTTATTCTGATCAGCCCCAGCATTTT.